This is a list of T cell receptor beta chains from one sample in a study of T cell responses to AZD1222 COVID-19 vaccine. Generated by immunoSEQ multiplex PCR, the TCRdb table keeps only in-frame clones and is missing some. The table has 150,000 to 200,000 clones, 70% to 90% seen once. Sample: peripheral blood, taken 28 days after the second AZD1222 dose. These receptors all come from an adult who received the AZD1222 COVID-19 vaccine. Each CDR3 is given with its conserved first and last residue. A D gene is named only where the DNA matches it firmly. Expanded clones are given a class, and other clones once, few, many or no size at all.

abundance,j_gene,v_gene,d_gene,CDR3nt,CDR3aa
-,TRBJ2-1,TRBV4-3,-,TGCGCCAGCAGCCAAGAACGGTTCGGGGAGCAGTTCTTC,CASSQERFGEQFF
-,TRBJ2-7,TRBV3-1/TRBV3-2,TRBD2,TGTGCCAGCAGCCGCACCGGACTAGCGGGCTCCTACGAGCAGTACTTC,CASSRTGLAGSYEQYF
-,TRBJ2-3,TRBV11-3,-,TGTGCCAGCAGCTTAGGCCCCCTTAGAGCGGGACAAGATACGCAGTATTTT,CASSLGPLRAGQDTQYF
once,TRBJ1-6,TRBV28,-,TGTGCCAGCAGCGGACGGACAAGCTCCTATAATTCACCCCTCCACTTT,CASSGRTSSYNSPLHF
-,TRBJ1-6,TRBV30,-,TGTGCCTGGATGCCAGGAGCCCCGGCCTATAATTCACCCCTCCACTTT,CAWMPGAPAYNSPLHF
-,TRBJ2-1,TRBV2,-,TGTGCCAGCAGTCTGAAGGTCGGCGGGATTGAGCAGTTCTTC,CASSLKVGGIEQFF
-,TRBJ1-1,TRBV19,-,TGTGCCAGTAGTCCCGTGAGGTTCTCGAACACTGAAGCTTTCTTT,CASSPVRFSNTEAFF
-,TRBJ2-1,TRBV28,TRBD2,TGTGCCAGCAGTCCCGGGGGGGCTACCTCCTACAATGAGCAGTTCTTC,CASSPGGATSYNEQFF
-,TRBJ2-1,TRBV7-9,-,TGTGCCAGCAGCTACACTAGCATGACTGAGCAGTTCTTC,CASSYTSMTEQFF
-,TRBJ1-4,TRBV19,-,TGTGCCAGTAGTATGGGTGGGCCGGGGGAAAAACTGTTTTTT,CASSMGGPGEKLFF
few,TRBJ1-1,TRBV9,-,TGTGCCAGCAGCGTAGGGATTGGTGGCAGGGGCGACACTGAAGCTTTCTTT,CASSVGIGGRGDTEAFF
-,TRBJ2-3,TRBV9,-,TGTGCCAGCAGCGTGGGGGTCGGCTCAGATACGCAGTATTTT,CASSVGVGSDTQYF
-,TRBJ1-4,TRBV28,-,TGTGCTGCATCGGGGGGCAGGACTAATGAAAAACTGTTTTTT,CAASGGRTNEKLFF
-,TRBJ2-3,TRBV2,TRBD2,TGTGCCACTGAGCGGGAGGAAGCGGCAGATACGCAGTATTTT,CATEREEAADTQYF
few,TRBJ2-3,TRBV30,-,TGTGCCTGGACCAGGGGGGGACATACGCAGTATTTT,CAWTRGGHTQYF
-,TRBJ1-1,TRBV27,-,TGTGCCAGCAGAACACAGGGGAACACTGAAGCTTTCTTT,CASRTQGNTEAFF
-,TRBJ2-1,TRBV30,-,TGTGCCTGGAGTTTGGGGACCACGGGGAATGAGCAGTTCTTC,CAWSLGTTGNEQFF
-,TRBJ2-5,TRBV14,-,TGTGCCAGCAGCCAAGGCCAACTCAGGGCCCAGTACTTC,CASSQGQLRAQYF
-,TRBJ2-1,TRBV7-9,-,TGTGCCAGCAGGGACGCGAGCGCTTCTTACAATGAGCAGTTCTTC,CASRDASASYNEQFF
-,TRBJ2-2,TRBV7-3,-,TGTGCCAGCAGCTCGATCCGGGCGGGGGAGCTGTTTTTT,CASSSIRAGELFF
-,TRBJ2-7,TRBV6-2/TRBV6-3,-,TGTGCCAGCAGTTACGGAGGGATTCCTTCCTACGAGCAGTACTTC,CASSYGGIPSYEQYF
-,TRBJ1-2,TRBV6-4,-,TGTGCCAGCAGTGACGACAAGCGGTATGGCTACACCTTC,CASSDDKRYGYTF
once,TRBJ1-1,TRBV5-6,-,TGTGCCAGCAGCCCAAAAGGAGTGGGGGCGGCTTTCTTT,CASSPKGVGAAFF
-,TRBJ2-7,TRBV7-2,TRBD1,TGTGCCAGCAGCCGGGACAGGGCCAACTACGAGCAGTACTTC,CASSRDRANYEQYF
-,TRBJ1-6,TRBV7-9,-,TGTGCCAGCAGCTTACGGGATTCGGCCCTCCACTTT,CASSLRDSALHF
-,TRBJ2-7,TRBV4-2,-,TGTGCCAGCAGCCAAGCTACGGGTAACTCCTACGAGCAGTACTTC,CASSQATGNSYEQYF
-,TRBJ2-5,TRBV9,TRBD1,TGTGCCAGCAGCGTAGGGGGGACAGAGGCGACCCAGTACTTC,CASSVGGTEATQYF
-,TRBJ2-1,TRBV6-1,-,TGTGCCAGCAGCGAAGGAAGCTCCTACAATGAGCAGTTCTTC,CASSEGSSYNEQFF
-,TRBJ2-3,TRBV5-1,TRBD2,TGCGCCAGCAGCTATGGACTAGCGGGACCCACAGATACGCAGTATTTT,CASSYGLAGPTDTQYF